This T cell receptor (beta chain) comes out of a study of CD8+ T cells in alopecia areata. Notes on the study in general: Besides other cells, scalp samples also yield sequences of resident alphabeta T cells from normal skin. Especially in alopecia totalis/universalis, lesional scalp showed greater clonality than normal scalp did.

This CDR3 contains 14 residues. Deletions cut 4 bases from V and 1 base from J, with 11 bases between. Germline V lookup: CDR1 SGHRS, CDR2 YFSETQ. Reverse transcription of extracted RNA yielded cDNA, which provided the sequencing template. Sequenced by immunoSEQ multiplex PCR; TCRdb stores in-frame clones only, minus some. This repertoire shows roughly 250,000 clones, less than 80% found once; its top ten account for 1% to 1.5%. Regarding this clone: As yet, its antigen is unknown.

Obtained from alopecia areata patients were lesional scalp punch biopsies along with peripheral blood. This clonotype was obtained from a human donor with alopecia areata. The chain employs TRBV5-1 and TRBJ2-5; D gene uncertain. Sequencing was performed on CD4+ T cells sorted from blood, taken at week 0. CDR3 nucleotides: TGCGCCAGCAGCCCCTGGATGGGCCAAGAGACCCAGTACTTC. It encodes CASSPWMGQETQYF.